A selection of T cell receptor beta chains follows, all from one sample in a study of blood T cell repertoires in COVID-19. Measured with immunoSEQ multiplex PCR; TCRdb has only the in-frame clones, and not every one. This table has roughly 140,000 clones, approximately 80% appearing once. The sequenced sample was peripheral blood. All receptors derive from a woman aged 50 to 65 in a cohort sampled during active or convalescent COVID-19. CDR3s include the opening cysteine and the closing phenylalanine or tryptophan. Each record gives: CDR3 protein, CDR3 DNA, V gene, J gene, clone size, D gene. D genes are given only for firm matches. Not every row has a clone size; where given, it reads once, few, many or a size class.

CDR3 protein: CASMRGGADGELFF
CDR3 DNA: TGTGCCAGCATGCGCGGGGGGGCCGACGGGGAGCTGTTTTTT
V gene: TRBV9
J gene: TRBJ2-2
clone size: -
D gene: TRBD2

CDR3 protein: CASKGQVSGNQPQHF
CDR3 DNA: TGTGCCAGTAAAGGACAGGTCTCGGGCAATCAGCCCCAGCATTTT
V gene: TRBV19
J gene: TRBJ1-5
clone size: -
D gene: TRBD1

CDR3 protein: CASSLAPGSNQPQHF
CDR3 DNA: TGCGCCAGCAGCTTGGCCCCAGGTAGCAATCAGCCCCAGCATTTT
V gene: TRBV5-1
J gene: TRBJ1-5
clone size: -
D gene: -

CDR3 protein: CASSRDPNTEAFF
CDR3 DNA: TGCGCCAGCAGCCGAGATCCGAACACTGAAGCTTTCTTT
V gene: TRBV5-1
J gene: TRBJ1-1
clone size: -
D gene: -

CDR3 protein: CASSPKVSMNTEAFF
CDR3 DNA: TGTGCCAGCTCACCTAAGGTTAGCATGAACACTGAAGCTTTCTTT
V gene: TRBV18
J gene: TRBJ1-1
clone size: -
D gene: -

CDR3 protein: CASSQDSSRAIPLRYF
CDR3 DNA: TGTGCCAGCAGCCAAGATAGTTCCAGGGCTATCCCCCTTCGGTACTTC
V gene: TRBV3-1/TRBV3-2
J gene: TRBJ2-7
clone size: -
D gene: -

CDR3 protein: CASSLDLNEQFF
CDR3 DNA: TGTGCCAGCAGTTTGGACTTAAATGAGCAGTTCTTC
V gene: TRBV12-3/TRBV12-4
J gene: TRBJ2-1
clone size: few
D gene: -

CDR3 protein: CASRRQGANYGYTF
CDR3 DNA: TGCGCCAGCAGACGACAGGGGGCGAACTATGGCTACACCTTC
V gene: TRBV4-1
J gene: TRBJ1-2
clone size: -
D gene: TRBD1

CDR3 protein: CASSPLPTGGVEKLFF
CDR3 DNA: TGTGCCAGCAGCCCGCTCCCGACAGGGGGGGTTGAAAAACTGTTTTTT
V gene: TRBV5-5
J gene: TRBJ1-4
clone size: -
D gene: TRBD1

CDR3 protein: CASSFQGGSYEQYF
CDR3 DNA: TGTGCCAGCAGCTTCCAGGGAGGCTCCTACGAGCAGTACTTC
V gene: TRBV7-8
J gene: TRBJ2-7
clone size: once
D gene: -

CDR3 protein: CASSMAAGQGFEQYF
CDR3 DNA: TGTGCCAGTAGTATGGCGGCCGGACAGGGATTCGAGCAGTACTTC
V gene: TRBV19
J gene: TRBJ2-7
clone size: -
D gene: TRBD1

CDR3 protein: CASSLAGGSLDNEQFF
CDR3 DNA: TGCGCCAGCAGCTTGGCAGGGGGCTCCTTGGACAATGAGCAGTTCTTC
V gene: TRBV5-1
J gene: TRBJ2-1
clone size: -
D gene: TRBD1

CDR3 protein: CASSQLGQGSSPLHF
CDR3 DNA: TGCGCCAGCAGCCAGTTGGGACAGGGAAGCTCACCCCTCCACTTT
V gene: TRBV5-1
J gene: TRBJ1-6
clone size: -
D gene: TRBD1

CDR3 protein: CASSPNTGEREQFF
CDR3 DNA: TGTGCCAGCAGCCCAAATACAGGGGAGAGGGAGCAGTTCTTC
V gene: TRBV7-3
J gene: TRBJ2-1
clone size: -
D gene: TRBD1